Each of the 27 T cell receptor beta chains below was sequenced from the same sample in a study of lung T cells in sarcoidosis with Löfgren's syndrome. From the reads, TCRdb called clonotypes with MiXCR, one entry per CDR3 protein. The table includes roughly 63,000 distinct CDR3 sequences, less than 25% detected once. Sequences were obtained from CD4+ T cells from PBMCs. These receptors came from a human donor with sarcoidosis (Löfgren's syndrome or another form), or a control subject (not recorded which).

The rearrangement uses TRBV5-1 and TRBJ2-3; 7 bases are a match to TRBD1. Germline CDR1 SGHRS, CDR2 YFSETQ. V dropped 4 bases and J dropped 4; count of bases not matched to a gene: 12. CDR3 size: 16 residues. The CDR3 sequence is CASSPPTGIGADTQYF. The CDR3 DNA is TGCGCCAGCAGCCCCCCGACAGGGATCGGTGCAGATACGCAGTATTTT.

This clonotype was seen a handful of times. This could be a read error, since a much larger clone is one nucleotide away. This sequence joins TRBV12-3 or TRBV12-4 and TRBJ1-5, with D unresolved. This CDR3 region has 11 residues. The CDR3 region is CARSLNQPQHF. The CDR3, as DNA: TGTGCCAGAAGTTTGAATCAGCCCCAGCATTTT.

This clonotype was counted between two and nine times. The chain recombines TRBV10-3 with TRBJ2-7; TRBD1 matches at 11 bases. The CDR3 is made up of 16 amino acids. Per germline, CDR1 ENHRY and CDR2 SYGVKD. Trimming cost V 4 bases and J 7 bases; bases outside gene matches: 12. This chain's CDR3 is CAISGAPGQGVSEQYV. Written as DNA, the CDR3 is TGTGCCATCAGTGGGGCTCCGGGACAGGGGGTCTCGGAGCAGTACGTC.

The table lists this clonotype with a few counts. CDR3 amino acids: CASSPSGSTDTQYF. Here the CDR3 DNA reads TGTGCCAGCAGCCCTAGCGGTAGCACAGATACGCAGTATTTT. The rearrangement joins TRBV3-1 to TRBJ2-3, with 7 bases aligning to TRBD2. From germline, CDR1 is LGHDT and CDR2 YNNKEL (reference sequence). The CDR3 sequence is 14 residues long. The V gene end was trimmed by 4 bases and the J gene end by 0 bases; junction bases not matched to a gene: 1.

For this clonotype: At one end, the junction sequence differs from germline, possibly due to a read error. The chain has TRBV18 and TRBJ2-5, with TRBD2 matching over 9 bases. This CDR3 comprises 15 residues. Germline V gene data show CDR1 as KGHSH and CDR2 as LQKENI. The DNA for the CDR3 is TGTGGCAGCTCACCACGGTCTAGCGGGGAGAAGACCCAGTACTTC. Translation: CGSSPRSSGEKTQYF.

Ten or more counts support this clonotype. The chain uses TRBV20-1 and TRBJ2-1; the D is unclear. The CDR3 is 15 residues long. Between the trimmed V and J ends, which lost 3 bases and 5 bases, there was a span of 17 bases. Germline assignment: CDR1 DFQATT and CDR2 SNEGSKA (reference sequence). The CDR3 sequence: CSASGLPKTNNEQFF. The DNA for the CDR3 is TGCAGTGCTAGCGGGTTGCCGAAAACAAACAATGAGCAGTTCTTC.

About this clonotype itself: A much larger clone differs by one base, so this may be a read error. This chain joins TRBV20-1 and TRBJ1-2, with TRBD1 as a possible D gene (5 bases). Germline CDR1 is DFQATT and CDR2 is SNEGSKA (reference sequence). This CDR3 has 13 amino acids. The CDR3 DNA is TGCAGTGCTAGTCAACAGGTTAACTATGGCTGCACCTTC. Translating gives CSASQQVNYGCTF.

A few counts support this clonotype. This chain links TRBV7-9 with TRBJ1-1; D unresolved. Trimming shortened V by 5 bases and J by 4 bases, and 14 bases separated the two germline ends. There are 14 residues in the CDR3. CDR1 is SEHNR and CDR2 is FQNEAQ in the germline V gene (reference sequence). CDR3 nucleotides: TGTGCCAGCAGCGTCGCGGGTCGGCCCACTGAAGCTTTCTTT. Encoded protein: CASSVAGRPTEAFF.

The chain carries TRBV5-1 and TRBJ1-1, with 11 bases fitting TRBD1. The CDR3 runs to 16 residues. In germline, CDR1 is SGHRS, CDR2 YFSETQ. The V gene end was trimmed by 4 bases and the J gene end by 1 base; junction bases not matched to a gene: 6. The CDR3 spells CASSQGQGAGNTEAFF. Written as DNA, the CDR3 is TGCGCCAGCAGCCAAGGACAGGGGGCGGGGAACACTGAAGCTTTCTTT.

In its sample, this clonotype was seen a few times. This sequence joins TRBV2 and TRBJ2-1; tentatively, D is TRBD1 (5 bases). Trimming stripped 3 bases from V and 11 bases from J, with 17 bases between. The CDR3 spans 14 residues. The germline V gene encodes CDR1 SNHLY and CDR2 FYNNEI. CDR3 coding DNA: TGTGCCAGCAGTGACACTTTGGCGGCAGGGAAGCAGTTCTTC. Translation: CASSDTLAAGKQFF.

Comments on this clonotype: A much more abundant neighbour one base away suggests this may be a read error. This rearrangement joins TRBV6-2 or TRBV6-3 to TRBJ2-1; D ambiguous. The CDR3 sequence is 14 residues long. CDR1 is MNHEY, CDR2 SVGEGT, per germline. The DNA of the CDR3 is TGTGCCAGCAGTTACGGGTTAGCCGACAATGAGCAGCTCTTC. This gives the protein CASSYGLADNEQLF.

This clonotype was detected only once. V gene TRBV7-9 combines with J gene TRBJ1-2; D not resolved. Trimming took off 5 bases at V and 7 bases at J, with 14 bases between the two ends. Looked up from germline, CDR1 is SEHNR and CDR2 is FQNEAQ (reference sequence). CDR3 size: 13 residues. The chain's CDR3 is CASSPPLGSGYTF. The CDR3 DNA is TGTGCCAGCAGCCCCCCACTCGGGTCTGGCTACACCTTC. The full variable domain, completed using reference TRBV7-9 and TRBJ1-2, is DTGVSQNPRHKITKRGQNVTFRCDPISEHNRLYWYRQTLGQGPEFLTYFQNEAQLEKSRLLSDRFSAERPKGSFSTLEIQRTEQGDSAMYLCASSPPLGSGYTFGSGTRLTVV.

V and J are TRBV4-1 and TRBJ1-2; a weak D match, TRBD1 (5 bases). The CDR3 runs 14 residues. Germline CDR1 is MGHRA and CDR2 is YSYEKL. V lost 0 bases, J lost 4 bases, and 9 bases lay in between. The CDR3 loop is CASSQDRDLYGYTF. DNA for the CDR3: TGCGCCAGCAGCCAAGACCGGGACCTCTATGGCTACACCTTC.

With regard to this clonotype: A clone one base away is much larger, so this may be a read error. The CDR3 does not end in the conserved phenylalanine or tryptophan, so this is likely a read error. The chain links TRBV28 to TRBJ1-4; D is possibly TRBD1 (5 bases). The CDR3 spans 15 residues. The germline V and J ends were trimmed by 3 bases and 1 base, with 9 bases remaining between them. From germline, CDR1 is MDHEN and CDR2 SYDVKM. The CDR3 protein is CASSFTGGTNEKLFL. CDR3 coding DNA: TGTGCCAGCAGTTTCACGGGGGGAACTAATGAAAAACTGTTTCTT.

This clonotype was counted ten times or more. The CDR3, as DNA: TGTGCCAGCAGACCCTTAACATACAGTCGGACCGGGGAGCTGTTTTTT. It specifies CASRPLTYSRTGELFF. This chain links TRBV27 with TRBJ2-2; the D is unclear. The V and J ends lost 6 bases and 5 bases respectively, with 19 bases between them. The CDR3 has 16 amino acids. Per the germline V gene, CDR1 is MNHEY and CDR2 is SMNVEV (reference sequence).

This clonotype occurred once. The chain carries TRBV5-1 and TRBJ1-1; possible D gene TRBD1, 6 bases. With 1 base removed from V and 4 bases from J, the gap between germline ends came to 11 bases. The CDR3 consists of 14 residues. Looked up from germline, CDR1 is SGHRS and CDR2 is YFSETQ. CDR3 loop: CASSLTGHSTEAFF. The CDR3 bases are TGCGCCAGCAGCTTGACGGGACACAGCACTGAAGCTTTCTTT.

As to this clonotype: The junction differs from germline at one of its ends, possibly a read error. V and J are TRBV13 and TRBJ1-1, with D unclear. This CDR3 is 13 amino acids long. Germline V gene data show CDR1 as PRHDT and CDR2 as FYEKMQ (reference sequence). CDR3 nucleotide sequence: TGTGCCAGCAGACCGAAGCAGAACACTGGAGCTTTCTTT. Translation: CASRPKQNTGAFF.

This clonotype was seen repeatedly, ten times or more. The chain recombines TRBV20-1 with TRBJ2-2, with 10 bases lining up with TRBD1. Trimming took 2 bases from V and 6 from J; bases not matched to a gene: 6. The CDR3 sequence is 15 residues long. Germline values: CDR1 DFQATT, CDR2 SNEGSKA (reference sequence). The CDR3 coding sequence is TGCAGTGCTAGATTTGGGACAGGGGTGCCCGGGGAGCTGTTTTTT. Translated, it gives CSARFGTGVPGELFF.

Details on this clonotype: This may arise from a read error, as a much more abundant clone is one base away. The chain is built from TRBV20-1 and TRBJ2-5; maybe TRBD1 (5 bases). The CDR3 length is 15 residues. CDR1 is DFQATT, CDR2 SNEGSKA, per germline (reference sequence). The CDR3 region is CSASSFGQKQETQCF. CDR3 DNA: TGCAGTGCTAGTTCGTTCGGACAAAAACAAGAGACCCAGTGCTTC.

This clonotype was observed many times. The J gene is TRBJ2-5, the V gene TRBV7-6; 8 nucleotides match TRBD2. The CDR3 is 14 residues long. The V segment lost 5 bases and the J segment 10 bases; nucleotides outside the gene matches: 12. The germline V gene has CDR1 SGHVS and CDR2 FNYEAQ. CDR3 residues: CASSGSGASGVQYF. For the CDR3, the DNA is TGTGCCAGCAGCGGTAGCGGGGCCTCCGGGGTCCAGTACTTC.

In this sample, this clonotype turned up once. This chain joins TRBV5-4 and TRBJ1-5; 10 bases match TRBD1. V lost 4 bases to trimming and J lost 5 bases; unmatched junction nucleotides: 6. Germline lookup yields CDR1 SGHNT and CDR2 YYREEE (reference sequence). This CDR3 has 15 residues. CDR3 sequence: CASSTYGQGDQPQHF. In nucleotides, the CDR3 is TGTGCCAGCAGCACCTATGGACAGGGGGATCAGCCCCAGCATTTT.

A remark on this clonotype: Compared with germline, one end of the junction differs, possibly owing to a read error. The chain uses TRBV7-2 and TRBJ2-1; D is uncertain. The CDR3 loop spans 13 amino acids. CDR1 is SGHTA and CDR2 is FQGNSA in the germline V gene. The CDR3 DNA reads as TGTTCCAGCAGCTTAGTCCCGGGCAATGAGCAGTTCTTC. Amino acids: CSSSLVPGNEQFF.

This clonotype has just a few counts. CDR3 protein: CASNTLADTGELFF. As DNA, the CDR3 is TGTGCCAGCAACACTTTAGCTGACACCGGGGAGCTGTTTTTT. The V gene is TRBV12-3 or TRBV12-4, the J gene TRBJ2-2; no clear D gene. Trimming removed 7 bases from V and 3 bases from J, with 12 bases in between. The CDR3 totals 14 residues.

This clonotype was picked up many times. J is TRBJ2-5 and V is TRBV25-1; TRBD2 matches 7 bases. Per germline, CDR1 MGHDK and CDR2 SYGVNS. The CDR3 loop spans 15 amino acids. V trimming: 8 bases; J trimming: 4 bases; junction bases outside the gene matches: 13. Written as DNA, the CDR3 is TGTGCCAGCGGCAGTAGACTAGCTTTGACAGAGACCCAGTACTTC. Translated, it gives CASGSRLALTETQYF.

This clonotype was detected many times. This chain connects TRBV7-2 to TRBJ2-3, with D hard to call. The V and J ends lost 1 base and 1 base respectively, with 6 bases between them. Germline lookup yields CDR1 SGHTA and CDR2 FQGNSA. The CDR3 has 14 residues. The CDR3 protein is CASSLVTGTDTQYF. CDR3 bases: TGTGCCAGCAGCTTAGTGACGGGCACAGATACGCAGTATTTT.

The chain combines TRBV5-5 with TRBJ2-1; D is possibly TRBD2 (6 bases). V lost 2 bases and J lost 5, with 14 bases in between. The CDR3 spans 15 residues. CDR1 SGHKS and CDR2 YYEKEE come from the germline V gene (reference sequence). The CDR3, as DNA: TGTGCCAGCAGCTTCAGTCGGAGGGGTGACAATGAGCAGTTCTTC. Residues: CASSFSRRGDNEQFF.

This clonotype has at least ten counts. The genes are TRBV6-1 and TRBJ1-2; D gene uncertain. Trimming cost V 4 bases and J 8 bases, with 14 bases left between them. The CDR3 loop spans 13 amino acids. Germline V gene sequence: CDR1 MNHNS, CDR2 SASEGT. The CDR3 bases are TGTGCCAGCAGTGGAAGGATGGTTGGAGGCTACACCTTC. It codes for CASSGRMVGGYTF.